The present TCR beta chain was sequenced within a study of blood T cells in healthy people across ages. This CDR3 region has 15 residues. The ends lost 8 bases at V and 0 bases at J; junction bases unmatched: 10. The V gene's germline CDR1 is SNHLY and CDR2 FYNNEI. Sample-barcoded 5' priming and a J-beta primer mix drove a second PCR of about 6 to 12 cycles. TCRdb re-analysed the 5' RACE reads in MiXCR, keeping a single row per CDR3 protein. The sample consists of more than 650,000 distinct CDR3 sequences, about 53% of them appearing once. Sequencing input: blood. V usage is TRBV2 and J usage is TRBJ2-7; 7 bases are a match to TRBD1. This clonotype was obtained from an elderly man in good health. The CDR3 here is CASAVAGTASYEQYF. CDR3 coding DNA: TGTGCCAGCGCGGTCGCCGGGACAGCCTCCTACGAGCAGTACTTC.